These 27 T cell receptor beta chains share one sample of origin, sequenced in a study of CD8 T cells in ankylosing spondylitis. TCRdb fed the 5' RACE reads into MiXCR, producing one record per CDR3 protein. The sample lists around 160,000 distinct CDR3 sequences, around a tenth seen once, with 25% to 35% in the top ten. Sequencing used blood, either unsorted or a sorted T cell fraction (not recorded which). These receptors came from a male donor with ankylosing spondylitis or in good health (not recorded which).

This clonotype was counted a few times. The chain carries TRBV20-1 and TRBJ1-6, with 9 nucleotides matching TRBD1. The V gene end was trimmed by 1 base and the J gene end by 8 bases; junction bases not matched to a gene: 9. CDR1 is DFQATT, CDR2 SNEGSKA, per germline (reference sequence). The CDR3 has 16 amino acids. In nucleotides, the CDR3 is TGCAGTGCTAGAGCCCTCCGGGACAGGGCGGATTCACCCCTCCACTTT. This sequence encodes CSARALRDRADSPLHF.

The chain has TRBV7-2 and TRBJ2-3; D possibly corresponds to TRBD1 (6 bases). Germline V CDR1 and CDR2: SGHTA, FQGNSA. Trimming left V 4 bases short and J 1 base short, with 9 bases between. The CDR3 runs to 14 residues. CDR3 loop: CASSSPGGTDTQYF. The CDR3 coding sequence is TGTGCCAGCAGCTCGCCAGGGGGCACAGATACGCAGTATTTT.

This clonotype has a count of ten or more. This chain links TRBV20-1 with TRBJ1-4, with 7 bases aligning to TRBD1. CDR1 and CDR2 (germline): DFQATT, SNEGSKA (reference sequence). This CDR3 contains 15 residues. Unmatched junction bases numbered 9, after V lost 0 bases and J lost 8 bases. CDR3 region: CSARESDRVEEKLFF. The CDR3 DNA is TGCAGTGCTAGAGAGTCCGACAGGGTGGAAGAAAAACTGTTTTTT.

The table lists this clonotype with many counts. The rearrangement uses TRBV28 and TRBJ2-3; no reliable D call. Trimming shortened V by 6 bases and J by 2 bases, and 9 bases separated the two germline ends. Germline V CDR1 and CDR2: MDHEN, SYDVKM. The CDR3 totals 13 residues. Written as DNA, the CDR3 is TGTGCCAGCAGCCATGGAGACACAGATACGCAGTATTTT. Amino acid sequence: CASSHGDTDTQYF.

This rearrangement joins TRBV12-3 or TRBV12-4 to TRBJ2-5, with 7 nucleotides matching TRBD1. The CDR3 contains 15 residues. V was pared by 6 bases and J by 1 base, with 8 bases of the junction left unmatched. The CDR3 spells CASSFMGQTQETQYF. The CDR3, as DNA: TGTGCCAGCAGCTTCATGGGACAGACCCAAGAGACCCAGTACTTC.

This clonotype was detected many times. This chain joins TRBV20-1 and TRBJ2-7; a possible D gene is TRBD2 (5 bases). The CDR3 is 14 residues long. The germline V gene has CDR1 DFQATT and CDR2 SNEGSKA (reference sequence). V shed 3 bases and J shed 6 bases, with 18 bases lying between them. CDR3 DNA: TGCAGTGCTAGCTCTAGCCGGGTTGGCGGCGAGCAGTACTTC. Residues: CSASSSRVGGEQYF.

This clonotype was seen repeatedly, ten times or more. The rearrangement links TRBV5-1 to TRBJ1-4; the D gene is possibly TRBD1 (6 bases). CDR3 length equals 16 residues. V shed 5 bases and J shed 8 bases, with 22 bases lying between them. The germline gives CDR1 SGHRS, CDR2 YFSETQ. CDR3 region: CASRIYTGTPAEKLFF. The CDR3 bases are TGCGCCAGCAGGATCTACACCGGGACACCGGCCGAAAAACTGTTTTTT.

The chain joins TRBV5-1 to TRBJ1-4; the D gene is possibly TRBD1 (5 bases). V lost 1 base and J 5 bases, leaving 12 bases between the germline ends. The CDR3 runs to 15 residues. The germline V gene has CDR1 SGHRS and CDR2 YFSETQ. The CDR3 loop is CASSLTPSGNEKLFF. CDR3 coding DNA: TGCGCCAGCAGCTTGACCCCGTCAGGGAATGAAAAACTGTTTTTT.

This clonotype occurred many times. V and J are TRBV29-1 and TRBJ1-4, with D hard to call. Trimming left V 4 bases short and J 8 bases short, with 8 bases between. CDR3 length: 11 amino acids. In germline, CDR1 is SQVTM, CDR2 ANQGSEA. The CDR3 bases are TGCAGCGTTGCGACCGGAGAAAAACTGTTTTTT. Its protein product is CSVATGEKLFF.

To note about this clonotype: At one boundary the junction diverges from the germline segment, which might be a read error. The chain links TRBV27 to TRBJ2-1, with TRBD1 identical over 8 bases. The CDR3 has 15 amino acids. Germline-derived CDR1 and CDR2 are MNHEY and SMNVEV (reference sequence). CDR3 sequence: CATSFQGASYNEQFF. CDR3 nucleotides: TGTGCCACCAGTTTCCAGGGGGCTAGCTACAATGAGCAGTTCTTC.

The table lists this clonotype with many counts. This rearrangement joins TRBV29-1 to TRBJ2-1, with 8 nucleotides matching TRBD2. CDR3 length: 18 residues. Germline V lookup: CDR1 SQVTM, CDR2 ANQGSEA. Trimming cost V 6 bases and J 0 bases; bases outside gene matches: 16. The CDR3 region has the DNA TGCAGCGTGGGATTCGCGGGGGGAGTACGGAGCTCCTACAATGAGCAGTTCTTC. This encodes CSVGFAGGVRSSYNEQFF.

Ten or more counts support this clonotype. The chain carries TRBV5-1 and TRBJ2-2, with TRBD2 matching over 10 bases. V lost 4 bases to trimming and J lost 4 bases; unmatched junction nucleotides: 4. In germline, CDR1 is SGHRS, CDR2 YFSETQ. This CDR3 is 15 amino acids long. CDR3 DNA sequence: TGCGCCAGCAGCGGTAGCGGGAGGATCACCGGGGAGCTGTTTTTT. Its protein is CASSGSGRITGELFF.

This clonotype was observed many times. This sequence joins TRBV5-5 and TRBJ2-2; possibly TRBD2 for D (5 bases). V was trimmed by 3 bases and J by 0 bases, leaving 15 bases between them. The germline V gene has CDR1 SGHKS and CDR2 YYEKEE (reference sequence). This CDR3 has 17 residues. This chain's CDR3 is CASSSKRTEANTGELFF. As DNA, the CDR3 is TGTGCCAGCAGCTCGAAGCGGACCGAGGCGAACACCGGGGAGCTGTTTTTT.

As regards this clonotype: This could be a read error, since a much larger clone is one nucleotide away. The gene calls are TRBV28 and TRBJ2-2; D might be TRBD1 (6 bases). Trimming left V 5 bases short and J 5 bases short, with 12 bases between. The length of the CDR3 is 14 residues. CDR1 is MDHEN and CDR2 is SYDVKM in the germline V gene. The chain's CDR3 is CASSVLTGTGELFF. The CDR3, as DNA: TGTGCCAGCAGTGTCCTCACAGGGACCGGGGAGCTGTTTTTT.

In this sample, this clonotype turned up a few times. J is TRBJ1-1 and V is TRBV11-2; D might be TRBD1 (6 bases). CDR1 is SGHAT and CDR2 is FQNNGV in the germline V gene. The CDR3 has 15 residues. V was trimmed by 0 bases and J by 5 bases, leaving 13 bases between them. DNA of the CDR3: TGTGCCAGCAGCTTAGATCCCGGAGGGGGGACTGAAGCTTTCTTT. Translating it yields CASSLDPGGGTEAFF.

In this sample, this clonotype turned up many times. This chain joins TRBV5-1 and TRBJ1-1, with D perhaps TRBD1 (6 bases). The V and J ends lost 0 bases and 11 bases respectively, with 11 bases between them. Germline-derived CDR1 and CDR2 are SGHRS and YFSETQ. The CDR3 loop spans 12 amino acids. The CDR3 DNA is TGCGCCAGCAGCTTGGAGGGGGACCGGGCTTTCTTT. As protein: CASSLEGDRAFF.

This clonotype was counted many times. The gene calls are TRBV6-5 and TRBJ1-6; maybe TRBD1 (6 bases). The CDR3 sequence is 16 residues long. Germline V lookup: CDR1 MNHEY, CDR2 SVGAGI. The ends were cut back, 0 bases at V and 6 bases at J, with 12 bases in the middle. The DNA of the CDR3 is TGTGCCAGCAGTTACTCGGTGGGGGCCTCTAATTCACCCCTCCACTTT. As protein: CASSYSVGASNSPLHF.

This clonotype has at least ten counts. J is TRBJ2-5 and V is TRBV9; 13 bases line up with TRBD2. The germline gives CDR1 SGDLS, CDR2 YYNGEE. The CDR3 length is 16 residues. The V and J ends lost 3 bases and 1 base, in that order; junction bases with no gene match: 3. As DNA, the CDR3 is TGTGCCAGCAGCGAGGGGACTAGCGGGGTCCAAGAGACCCAGTACTTC. Translating it yields CASSEGTSGVQETQYF.

The table lists this clonotype with a few counts. V gene TRBV28 combines with J gene TRBJ2-7; D possibly corresponds to TRBD1 (5 bases). CDR1 is MDHEN and CDR2 is SYDVKM in the germline V gene. This CDR3 region has 13 residues. Trimming pared 3 bases from V and 6 bases from J, leaving 12 bases between. For the CDR3, the DNA is TGTGCCAGCAGTTTGCAGGGATCTAGCGAGCAGTACTTC. Translated: CASSLQGSSEQYF.

This clonotype was observed a few times. The V gene is TRBV18, the J gene TRBJ1-1, with TRBD1 identical over 11 bases. V was clipped by 1 base and J by 11 bases; unmatched bases: 3. Germline values: CDR1 KGHSH, CDR2 LQKENI. The CDR3 covers 13 residues. Written as DNA, the CDR3 is TGTGCCAGCTCACCACTGGGACAGGGGGGGGCTTTCTTT. Translating gives CASSPLGQGGAFF.

The table lists this clonotype with many counts. The rearrangement uses TRBV20-1 and TRBJ1-1; 9 bases match TRBD1. Germline CDR1 reads DFQATT; CDR2 reads SNEGSKA (reference sequence). The length of the CDR3 is 14 residues. The CDR3 spells CSADPGTGRTEAFF. The CDR3, as DNA: TGCAGCGCCGACCCCGGGACAGGGCGAACTGAAGCTTTCTTT.

This clonotype showed up just a few times. The V gene is TRBV20-1, the J gene TRBJ2-5; either TRBD1 or TRBD2 may fit D (5 bases each). This CDR3 contains 13 residues. The V gene's germline CDR1 is DFQATT and CDR2 SNEGSKA (reference sequence). Trimming stripped 3 bases from V and 4 bases from J, with 12 bases between. The CDR3 DNA is TGCAGTGCTAGCGGGGCTCATTCAGAGACCCAGTACTTC. This codes for CSASGAHSETQYF.

The gene calls are TRBV15 and TRBJ2-1; 16 bases align to TRBD2. This CDR3 spans 16 amino acids. The germline V gene has CDR1 LNHNV and CDR2 YYDKDF (reference sequence). The V and J ends lost 3 bases and 15 bases, in that order; junction bases with no gene match: 11. In DNA, the CDR3 is TGTGCCACCAGCAGGGACCGGGGGACTAGCGGGGGGGCCATGTTCTTC. Translated: CATSRDRGTSGGAMFF.

This clonotype has at least ten counts. The chain uses TRBV14 and TRBJ2-5; D is uncertain. This CDR3 spans 13 amino acids. Germline V gene data show CDR1 as SGHDN and CDR2 as FVKESK. Trimming removed 4 bases from V and 5 bases from J, with 11 bases in between. In DNA, the CDR3 is TGTGCCAGCAGCCTGATTGGGATGGAGACCCAGTACTTC. It codes for CASSLIGMETQYF.

The sample holds many counts of this clonotype. This rearrangement joins TRBV29-1 to TRBJ2-1; weak D call: TRBD1 (6 bases). Between the trimmed V and J ends, which lost 4 bases and 8 bases, there was a span of 12 bases. The CDR3 has 12 amino acids. Germline-derived CDR1 and CDR2 are SQVTM and ANQGSEA. This CDR3 reads CSVGSGDDEQFF. The CDR3, as DNA: TGCAGCGTTGGCTCAGGGGATGATGAGCAGTTCTTC.

In this sample, this clonotype turned up many times. The V gene is TRBV2, the J gene TRBJ2-5; D uncertain. V was cut by 5 bases and J by 2 bases, with 9 bases left in between. Germline CDR1 and CDR2: SNHLY and FYNNEI. The CDR3 totals 13 residues. Here the CDR3 DNA reads TGTGCCAGCAGTTACTTCGGGCAAGAGACCCAGTACTTC. It codes for CASSYFGQETQYF.

This sequence joins TRBV12-3 or TRBV12-4 and TRBJ2-1, with 11 positions matching TRBD2. With 3 bases clipped from V and 6 bases from J, the junction kept 1 base outside the gene matches. The length of the CDR3 is 14 residues. The CDR3 DNA reads TGTGCCAGCAGTTTCACTAGCGGGAGCAATGAGCAGTTCTTC. As protein: CASSFTSGSNEQFF.